This TCR beta chain was profiled in a study of Graves' ophthalmopathy and Graves' hyperthyroidism (dated by TCRdb to the late 2010s). Regarding the study in general: Peripheral blood was collected at initial diagnosis, before any treatment. TCR beta repertoire signatures were used to distinguish Graves' ophthalmopathy from Graves' hyperthyroidism and to predict progression to ophthalmopathy. In total, under 150 blood samples were TCR-sequenced: approximately 40 ophthalmopathy, approximately 75 hyperthyroidism and about 17 hyperthyroidism-to-ophthalmopathy patients. A discovery set of 95 to 100 patients (43 ophthalmopathy, fewer than 60 stable hyperthyroidism) was enrolled to explore V-J signatures distinguishing ophthalmopathy from hyperthyroidism. For independent validation, a separate cohort was made up of some 18 hyperthyroidism patients plus 17 patients who later progressed from hyperthyroidism to ophthalmopathy. In roughly 6 hyperthyroidism patients, the T-cell repertoire of thyroid tissue was compared with the T-cell repertoire of blood. After sampling, hyperthyroidism patients received methimazole starting at 30 mg daily, and ophthalmopathy patients received high-dose intravenous methylprednisolone. The 90 to 100 discovery patients were randomly divided into training and test sets at a 7:3 ratio.

Study-level results and caveats: Sample size was not statistically predetermined, and group allocation was not concealed from the investigators. Most of the expanded thyroid clonotypes with a frequency above 0.001 were also detected in blood, and it was suggested that the thyroid immune response may be reflected by blood repertoires. Ophthalmopathy was separated from stable hyperthyroidism by the 13-signature model with 85% to 90% sensitivity and roughly 82% specificity in cross-validation and with 80%/75% in the test set. In validation, the model predicted ophthalmopathy progression with about 71% sensitivity and about 77% specificity; more than ten predicted patients were CT-confirmed with GO in a median of around 6 months.

The junction shows trimming of 3 bases on V and 0 bases on J, and the gene matches do not reach 4 bases of it. Taken from cysteine to phenylalanine, the CDR3 has 16 residues. Only CDR3 DNA is held: 48 bases, read in frame from base 1. CDR1 and CDR2, per the germline V gene, are KGHDR and SFDVKD. This clonotype occurred many times. No antigen is known for it. Base qualities are not at hand, and no much larger clone is one base apart. Hyperthyroidism was considered stable if no progression to ophthalmopathy occurred within 18 months of follow-up. Patients with hyperthyroidism were aged 18 to 65 years, had been newly diagnosed, and had a disease duration of less than 2 months. Patients were excluded if they had other autoimmune diseases, uncontrolled infections, pregnancy or lactation. Diagnosis relied on clinical symptoms, serum thyroxine, TRAb, thyroid ultrasound and orbital computed tomography. Ficoll-Paque density gradient centrifugation was used to isolate PBMCs from 10 ml of fresh peripheral blood. Total RNA was extracted with Trizol reagent and quality-checked on an Agilent 2100 Bioanalyzer.

TCR beta CDR3 regions were amplified from RNA transcripts for repertoire sequencing. The first round was an RT-PCR using HTBI primers with the Qiagen OneStep RT-PCR kit, and this first round was followed by a second-round multiplex PCR, then size selection and purification. Libraries were sequenced paired-end with 100 bp reads on an Illumina HiSeq2000. For the original study's pipeline: SOAPnuke was used to process the reads, throwing out any read that had adapters, had uncalled bases, had a mean Phred below 15, or lacked an exact constant-primer or identifier match. COPE v1.2.5 was used to merge high-quality paired reads. Each unique nucleotide sequence was defined as a clonotype, and clonotypes were aligned to IMGT TRB V, D and J references with MiTCR v1.1. Only V-J combinations with frequency above 0.0001 were analysed, covering over 98% of repertoires. For each V-J combination, a TCR clonal expansion and chaos score was defined as the ratio of F50 clonal expansion to chaos observed in the TCRdist matrix. Welch's t-statistics and random forest were used to narrow the features down to about a dozen V-J combinations, which were then fed into a naive Bayes classifier. The Morisita-Horn index was used to measure how similar the thyroid and blood repertoires were. TCRdb trimmed public reads at Q25 via fastp, called clones via MiXCR and kept in-frame beta chains. Every CDR3 protein is listed once, alongside the most common genes and DNA of its rows. These V and J calls derive from TCRdb rather than the authors' analysis. This sample has roughly 420,000 distinct CDR3 sequences in its table, and over 20% of those were observed once. The ten top clones hold around 3.2% of the sample.

The sample comprised peripheral blood. The receptor's source is a woman between 18 and 30 years old with stable Graves' hyperthyroidism. Donor details come from another sample of the same person, matched by shared clones. Recombination linked TRBV24-1 to TRBJ2-4, and 7 junctional nucleotides match TRBD2. The CDR3 amino acid sequence is: CATSDPRGGAKNIQYF. The DNA sequence follows: TGTGCCACCAGTGATCCTCGCGGGGGAGCCAAAAACATTCAGTACTTC.